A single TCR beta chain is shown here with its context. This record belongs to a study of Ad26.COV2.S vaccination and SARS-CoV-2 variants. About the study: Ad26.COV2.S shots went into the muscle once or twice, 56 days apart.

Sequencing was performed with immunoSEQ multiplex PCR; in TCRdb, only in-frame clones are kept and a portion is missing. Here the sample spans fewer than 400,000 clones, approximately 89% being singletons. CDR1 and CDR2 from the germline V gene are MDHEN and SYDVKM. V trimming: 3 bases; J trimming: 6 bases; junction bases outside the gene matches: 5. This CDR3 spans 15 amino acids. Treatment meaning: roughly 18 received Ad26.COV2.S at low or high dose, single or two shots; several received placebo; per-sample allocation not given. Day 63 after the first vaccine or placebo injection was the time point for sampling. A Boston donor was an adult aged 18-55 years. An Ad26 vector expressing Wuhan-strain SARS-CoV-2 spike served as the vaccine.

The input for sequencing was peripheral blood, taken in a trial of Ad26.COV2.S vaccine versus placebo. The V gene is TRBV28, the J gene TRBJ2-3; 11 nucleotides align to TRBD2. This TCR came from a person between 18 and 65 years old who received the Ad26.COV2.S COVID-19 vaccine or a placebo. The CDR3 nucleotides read TGTGCCAGCAGTTTTAGCGGGAGGGGGATTGATACGCAGTATTTT. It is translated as CASSFSGRGIDTQYF.